This T cell receptor beta chain was profiled in a study of shared clonotypes between healthy human individuals. The V gene's germline CDR1 is MNHEY and CDR2 SMNVEV (reference sequence). Trimming pared 7 bases from V and 2 bases from J, leaving 12 bases between. This CDR3 comprises 14 residues. Data came from immunoSEQ multiplex PCR; TCRdb stores just in-frame clones and leaves some out. The sample records roughly 680,000 clones, about two thirds being singletons. Sequencing used memory CD4+ T cells sorted from blood. Described subset: CD45RA-negative fraction. The sequence came from a woman in her thirties in good health. This rearrangement joins TRBV27 to TRBJ1-3, with D perhaps TRBD1 (6 bases). CDR3 sequence (DNA): TGTGCCAGCAAGGGGGGCCTTACTGGAAACACCATATATTTT. It codes for CASKGGLTGNTIYF.